Detailed here is one TCR beta chain. Its antigen is unidentified. Assay used: immunoSEQ multiplex PCR; TCRdb lists only in-frame clones, some missing. The sample carries around 690,000 clones, about nine tenths recorded once. The sample comes from a study of shared clonotypes between healthy human individuals. Study conclusions and caveats: A small donor pool kept down the genetic and exposure-history diversity that was represented. An effect of sequencing depth on clonotype sharing among donors was expected.

CDR1 is SQVTM, CDR2 ANQGSEA, per germline. Trimming shortened V by 7 bases and J by 4 bases, and 10 bases separated the two germline ends. This CDR3 comprises 12 residues. This sequence joins TRBV29-1 and TRBJ2-2, with D unclear. This TCR was recovered from a man younger than 35 in good health. Some clones in this sample may be carry-over from other donors' samples. Sequencing input: memory CD8+ T cells from PBMCs. Subset reported: CD45RO+ cells pooled with CCR7-negative TemRA cells. The CDR3 here is CSAFFVTGELFF. CDR3 nucleotide sequence: TGCAGCGCTTTCTTTGTCACCGGGGAGCTGTTTTTT.